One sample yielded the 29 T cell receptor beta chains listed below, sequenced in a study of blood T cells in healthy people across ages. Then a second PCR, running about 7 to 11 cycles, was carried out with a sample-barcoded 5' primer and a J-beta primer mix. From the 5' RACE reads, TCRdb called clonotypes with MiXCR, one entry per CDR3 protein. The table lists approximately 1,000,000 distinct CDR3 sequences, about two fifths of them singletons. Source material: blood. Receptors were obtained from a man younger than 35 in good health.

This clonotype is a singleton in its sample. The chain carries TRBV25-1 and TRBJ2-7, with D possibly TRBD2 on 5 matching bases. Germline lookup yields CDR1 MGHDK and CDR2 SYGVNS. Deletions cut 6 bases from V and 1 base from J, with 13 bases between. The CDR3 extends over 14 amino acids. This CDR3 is CASRGYPGSYEQYF. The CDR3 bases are TGTGCCAGCAGGGGTTATCCGGGGTCCTACGAGCAGTACTTC.

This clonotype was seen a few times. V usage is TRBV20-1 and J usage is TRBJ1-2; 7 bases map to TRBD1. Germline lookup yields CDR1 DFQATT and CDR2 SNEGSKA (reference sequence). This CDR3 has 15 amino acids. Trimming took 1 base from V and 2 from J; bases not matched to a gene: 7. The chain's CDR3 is CSARGNRGQNYGYTF. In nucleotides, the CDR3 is TGCAGTGCTAGAGGGAACAGGGGCCAGAACTATGGCTACACCTTC.

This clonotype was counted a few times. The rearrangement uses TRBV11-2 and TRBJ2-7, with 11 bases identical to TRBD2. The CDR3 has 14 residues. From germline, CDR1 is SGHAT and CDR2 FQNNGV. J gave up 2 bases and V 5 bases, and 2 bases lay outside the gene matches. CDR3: CASSPTSGTYEQYF. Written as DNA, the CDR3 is TGTGCCAGCAGCCCGACTAGCGGGACCTACGAGCAGTACTTC.

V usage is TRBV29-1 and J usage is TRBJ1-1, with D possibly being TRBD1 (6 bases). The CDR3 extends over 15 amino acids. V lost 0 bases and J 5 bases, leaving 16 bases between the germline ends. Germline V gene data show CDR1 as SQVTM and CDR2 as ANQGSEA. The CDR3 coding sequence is TGCAGCGTTGAAGAGTCAGGGGATCCGGGAACTGAAGCTTTCTTT. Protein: CSVEESGDPGTEAFF. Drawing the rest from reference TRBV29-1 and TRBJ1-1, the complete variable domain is SAVISQKPSRDICQRGTSLTIQCQVDSQVTMMFWYRQQPGQSLTLIATANQGSEATYESGFVIDKFPISRPNLTFSTLTVSNMSPEDSSIYLCSVEESGDPGTEAFFGQGTRLTVV.

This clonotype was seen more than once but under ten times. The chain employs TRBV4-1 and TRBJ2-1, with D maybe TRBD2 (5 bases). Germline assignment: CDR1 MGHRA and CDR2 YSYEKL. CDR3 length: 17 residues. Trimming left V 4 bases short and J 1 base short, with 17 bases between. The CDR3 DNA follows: TGCGCCAGCAGCCCCGGGCTCTTAGCGCCATCCTACAATGAGCAGTTCTTC. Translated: CASSPGLLAPSYNEQFF.

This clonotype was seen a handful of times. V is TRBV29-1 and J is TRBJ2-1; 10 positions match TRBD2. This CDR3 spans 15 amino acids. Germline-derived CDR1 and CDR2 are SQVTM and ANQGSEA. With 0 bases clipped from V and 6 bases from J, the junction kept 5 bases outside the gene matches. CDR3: CSVEDRAGGSNEQFF. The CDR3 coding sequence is TGCAGCGTTGAAGATCGAGCGGGGGGGTCCAATGAGCAGTTCTTC.

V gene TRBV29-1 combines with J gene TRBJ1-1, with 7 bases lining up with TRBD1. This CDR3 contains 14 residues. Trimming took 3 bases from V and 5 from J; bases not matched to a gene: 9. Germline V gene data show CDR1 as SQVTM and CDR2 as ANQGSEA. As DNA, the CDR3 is TGCAGCGTTGAGGGGGCAGGGGGTGGAACTGAAGCTTTCTTT. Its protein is CSVEGAGGGTEAFF.

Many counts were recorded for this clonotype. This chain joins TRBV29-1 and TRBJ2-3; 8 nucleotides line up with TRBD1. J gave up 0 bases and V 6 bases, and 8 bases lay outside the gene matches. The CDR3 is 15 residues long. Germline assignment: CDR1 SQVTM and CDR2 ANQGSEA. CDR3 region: CSVVPGTGSTDTQYF. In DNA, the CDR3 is TGCAGCGTGGTCCCCGGGACAGGTAGCACAGATACGCAGTATTTT.

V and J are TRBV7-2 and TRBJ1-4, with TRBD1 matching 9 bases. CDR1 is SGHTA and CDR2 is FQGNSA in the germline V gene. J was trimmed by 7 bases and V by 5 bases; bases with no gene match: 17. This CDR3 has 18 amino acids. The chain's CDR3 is CASSRTGGAAVFSEKLFF. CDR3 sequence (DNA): TGTGCCAGCAGCCGAACAGGGGGCGCGGCGGTCTTTAGTGAAAAACTGTTTTTT.

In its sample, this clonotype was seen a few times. CDR3 loop: CASSLGWGQSTDTQYF. The CDR3 DNA sequence: TGTGCCAGCAGCTTAGGTTGGGGACAGAGCACAGATACGCAGTATTTT. The chain has TRBV7-2 and TRBJ2-3, with TRBD1 identical over 7 bases. Germline V gene data show CDR1 as SGHTA and CDR2 as FQGNSA. Trimming at V came to 1 base and at J to 0 bases, leaving 4 bases not matched to a gene. This CDR3 comprises 16 residues.

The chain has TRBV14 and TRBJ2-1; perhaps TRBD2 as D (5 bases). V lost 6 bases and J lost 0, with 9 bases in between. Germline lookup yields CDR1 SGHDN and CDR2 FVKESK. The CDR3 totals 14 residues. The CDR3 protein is CASSRSGSYNEQFF. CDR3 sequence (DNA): TGTGCCAGCAGTCGGAGCGGCTCCTACAATGAGCAGTTCTTC. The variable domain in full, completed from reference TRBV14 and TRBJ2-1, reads EAGVTQFPSHSVIEKGQTVTLRCDPISGHDNLYWYRRVMGKEIKFLLHFVKESKQDESGMPNNRFLAERTGGTYSTLKVQPAELEDSGVYFCASSRSGSYNEQFFGPGTRLTVL.

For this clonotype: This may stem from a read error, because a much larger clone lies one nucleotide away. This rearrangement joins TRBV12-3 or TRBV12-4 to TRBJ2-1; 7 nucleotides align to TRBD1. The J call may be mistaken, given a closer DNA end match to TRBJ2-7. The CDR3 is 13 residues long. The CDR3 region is CASRPGTDNEQYF. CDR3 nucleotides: TGTGCCAGCAGACCCGGGACAGACAATGAGCAGTACTTC.

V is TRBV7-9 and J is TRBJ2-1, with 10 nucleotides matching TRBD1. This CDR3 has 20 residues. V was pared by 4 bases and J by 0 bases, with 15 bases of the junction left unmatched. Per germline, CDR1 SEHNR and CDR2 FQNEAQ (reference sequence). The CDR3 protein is CASSSRPRDRGPFSYNEQFF. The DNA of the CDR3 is TGTGCCAGCAGCTCCCGGCCCCGGGACAGGGGCCCTTTCTCCTACAATGAGCAGTTCTTC. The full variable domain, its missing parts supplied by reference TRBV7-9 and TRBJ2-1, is DTGVSQNPRHKITKRGQNVTFRCDPISEHNRLYWYRQTLGQGPEFLTYFQNEAQLEKSRLLSDRFSAERPKGSFSTLEIQRTEQGDSAMYLCASSSRPRDRGPFSYNEQFFGPGTRLTVL.

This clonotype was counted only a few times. The CDR3 DNA follows: TGTGCCAGCAGTTTAGTACAGGGGGATTGGGAGACCCAGTACTTC. Translation gives CASSLVQGDWETQYF. The rearrangement links TRBV12-3 or TRBV12-4 to TRBJ2-5; 8 nucleotides line up with TRBD1. The CDR3 is 15 amino acids. J was trimmed by 5 bases and V by 1 base; bases with no gene match: 6.

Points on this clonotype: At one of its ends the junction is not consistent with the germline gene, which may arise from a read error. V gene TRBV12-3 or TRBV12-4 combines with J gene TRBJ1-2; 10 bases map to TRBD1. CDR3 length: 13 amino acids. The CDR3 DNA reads TGTGCCAGCATTTTACGGACAGGGGGTGGCTACACCTTC. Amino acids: CASILRTGGGYTF.

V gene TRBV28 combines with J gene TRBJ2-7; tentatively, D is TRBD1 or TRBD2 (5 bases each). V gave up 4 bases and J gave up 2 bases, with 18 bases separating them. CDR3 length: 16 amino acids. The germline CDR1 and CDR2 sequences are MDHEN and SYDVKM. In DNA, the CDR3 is TGTGCCAGCAGTTCGACCTCTCCACTGGGGGCCTACGAGCAGTACTTC. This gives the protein CASSSTSPLGAYEQYF.

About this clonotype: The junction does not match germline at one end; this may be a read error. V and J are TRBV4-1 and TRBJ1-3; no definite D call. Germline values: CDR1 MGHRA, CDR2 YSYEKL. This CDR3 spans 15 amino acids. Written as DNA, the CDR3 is TGCGCCAGCAGCCAAGACAGAAACTCTGGAAACGCCATATATTTT. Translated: CASSQDRNSGNAIYF.

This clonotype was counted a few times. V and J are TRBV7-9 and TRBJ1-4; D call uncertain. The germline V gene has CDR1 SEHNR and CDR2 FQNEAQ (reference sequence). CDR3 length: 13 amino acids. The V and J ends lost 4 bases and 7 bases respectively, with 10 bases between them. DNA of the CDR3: TGTGCCAGCAGCTGGACCCCCAGTGAAAAACTGTTTTTT. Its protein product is CASSWTPSEKLFF.

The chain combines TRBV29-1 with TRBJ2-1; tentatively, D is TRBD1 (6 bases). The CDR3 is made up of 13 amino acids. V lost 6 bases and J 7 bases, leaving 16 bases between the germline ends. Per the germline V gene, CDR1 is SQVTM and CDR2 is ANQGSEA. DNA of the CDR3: TGCAGCGTAACCGGGACAACTTTTAATGAGCAGTTCTTC. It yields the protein CSVTGTTFNEQFF.

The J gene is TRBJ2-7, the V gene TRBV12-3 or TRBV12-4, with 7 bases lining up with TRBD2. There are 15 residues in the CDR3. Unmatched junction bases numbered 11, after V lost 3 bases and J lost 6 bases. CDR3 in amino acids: CASSFPRGVVSEQYF. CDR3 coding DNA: TGTGCCAGCAGTTTCCCACGGGGGGTGGTCAGCGAGCAGTACTTC.

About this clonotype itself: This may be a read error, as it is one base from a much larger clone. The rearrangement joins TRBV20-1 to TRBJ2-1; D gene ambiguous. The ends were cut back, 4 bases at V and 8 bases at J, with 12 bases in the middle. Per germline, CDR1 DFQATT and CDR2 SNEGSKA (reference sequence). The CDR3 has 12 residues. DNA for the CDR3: TGCAGTGCTATCCTTCTATACGATGAGCAGTTCTTC. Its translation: CSAILLYDEQFF.

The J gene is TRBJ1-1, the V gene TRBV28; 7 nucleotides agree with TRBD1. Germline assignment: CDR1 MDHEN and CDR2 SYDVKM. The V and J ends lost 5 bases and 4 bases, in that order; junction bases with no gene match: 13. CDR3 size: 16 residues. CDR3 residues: CASSRPTGLVGTEAFF. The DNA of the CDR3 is TGTGCCAGCAGTCGACCGACAGGGTTGGTGGGCACTGAAGCTTTCTTT. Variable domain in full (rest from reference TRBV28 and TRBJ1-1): DVKVTQSSRYLVKRTGEKVFLECVQDMDHENMFWYRQDPGLGLRLIYFSYDVKMKEKGDIPEGYSVSREKKERFSLILESASTNQTSMYLCASSRPTGLVGTEAFFGQGTRLTVV.

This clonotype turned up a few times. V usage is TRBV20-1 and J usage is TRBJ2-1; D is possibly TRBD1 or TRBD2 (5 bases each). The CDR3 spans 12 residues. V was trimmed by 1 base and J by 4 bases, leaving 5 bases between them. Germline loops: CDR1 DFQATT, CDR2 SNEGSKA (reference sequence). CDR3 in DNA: TGCAGTGCTAGAGGGGGGTACAATGAGCAGTTCTTC. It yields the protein CSARGGYNEQFF.

Here the CDR3 DNA reads TGTGCCAGCAGTTCCCCCAGCAGCGGGAAGTACAATGAGCAGTTCTTC. Translated: CASSSPSSGKYNEQFF. This chain links TRBV28 with TRBJ2-1, with 7 bases aligning to TRBD2. Germline CDR1 is MDHEN and CDR2 is SYDVKM. This CDR3 is 16 amino acids long. V shed 4 bases, J shed 4 bases, and the junction held 10 bases outside the gene matches.

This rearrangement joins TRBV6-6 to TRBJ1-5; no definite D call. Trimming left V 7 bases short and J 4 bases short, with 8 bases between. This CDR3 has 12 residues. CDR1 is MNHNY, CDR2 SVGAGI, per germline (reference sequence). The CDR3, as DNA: TGTGCCAGCATGGGGATGAATCAGCCCCAGCATTTT. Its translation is CASMGMNQPQHF.

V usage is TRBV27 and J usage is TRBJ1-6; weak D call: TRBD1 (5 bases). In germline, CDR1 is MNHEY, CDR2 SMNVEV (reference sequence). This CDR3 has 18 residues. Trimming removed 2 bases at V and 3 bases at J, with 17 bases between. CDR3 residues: CASSLMAFRGNYNSPLHF. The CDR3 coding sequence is TGTGCCAGCAGTTTAATGGCCTTCCGGGGGAACTATAATTCACCCCTCCACTTT.

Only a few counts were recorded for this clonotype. The CDR3 bases are TGTGCCAGCAGCGGGCACCAGGGAAACACTGAAGCTTTCTTT. Translated, it gives CASSGHQGNTEAFF. The chain uses TRBV7-2 and TRBJ1-1; a possible D gene is TRBD1 (5 bases). CDR3 size: 14 residues. V dropped 5 bases and J dropped 2 bases, with 12 bases sitting between them. The germline CDR1 and CDR2 sequences are SGHTA and FQGNSA.

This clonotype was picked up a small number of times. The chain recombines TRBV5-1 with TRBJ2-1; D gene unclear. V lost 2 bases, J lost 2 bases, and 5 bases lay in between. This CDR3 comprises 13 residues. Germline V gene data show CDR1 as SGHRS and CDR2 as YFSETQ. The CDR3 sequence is CASSFPTYNEQFF. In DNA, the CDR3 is TGCGCCAGCAGCTTTCCAACCTACAATGAGCAGTTCTTC.

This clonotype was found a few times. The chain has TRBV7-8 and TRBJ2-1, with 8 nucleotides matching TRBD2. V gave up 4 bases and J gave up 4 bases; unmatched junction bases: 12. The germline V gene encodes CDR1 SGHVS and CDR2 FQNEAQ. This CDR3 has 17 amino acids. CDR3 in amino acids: CASSSMGIAGQYNEQFF. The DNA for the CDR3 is TGTGCCAGCAGCTCCATGGGCATAGCGGGGCAATACAATGAGCAGTTCTTC.